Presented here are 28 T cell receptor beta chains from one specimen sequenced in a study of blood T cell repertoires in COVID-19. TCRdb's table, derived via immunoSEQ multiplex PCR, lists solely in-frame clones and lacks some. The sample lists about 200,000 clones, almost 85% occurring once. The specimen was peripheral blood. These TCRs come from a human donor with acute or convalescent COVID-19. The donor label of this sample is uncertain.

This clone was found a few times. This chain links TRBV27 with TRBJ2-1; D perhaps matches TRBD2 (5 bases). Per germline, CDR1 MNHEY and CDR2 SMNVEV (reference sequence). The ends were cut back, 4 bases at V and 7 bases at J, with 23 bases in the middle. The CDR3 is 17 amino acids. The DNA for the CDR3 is TGTGCCAGCAGTTACCAATTTACCGAAACTAGGGTAAATGAGCAGTTCTTC. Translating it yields CASSYQFTETRVNEQFF.

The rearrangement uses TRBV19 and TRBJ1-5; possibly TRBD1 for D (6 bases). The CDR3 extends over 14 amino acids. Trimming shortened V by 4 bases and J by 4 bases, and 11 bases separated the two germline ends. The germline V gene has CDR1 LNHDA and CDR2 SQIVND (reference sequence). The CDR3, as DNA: TGTGCCAGTAGTACGAACAGGGAGAATCAGCCCCAGCATTTT. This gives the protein CASSTNRENQPQHF.

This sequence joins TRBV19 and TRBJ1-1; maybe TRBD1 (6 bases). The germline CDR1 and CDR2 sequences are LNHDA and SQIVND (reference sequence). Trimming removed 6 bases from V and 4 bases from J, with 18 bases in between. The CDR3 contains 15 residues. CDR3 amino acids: CASRKQGSVGTEAFF. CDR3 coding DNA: TGTGCCAGTAGGAAACAGGGCTCAGTAGGCACTGAAGCTTTCTTT.

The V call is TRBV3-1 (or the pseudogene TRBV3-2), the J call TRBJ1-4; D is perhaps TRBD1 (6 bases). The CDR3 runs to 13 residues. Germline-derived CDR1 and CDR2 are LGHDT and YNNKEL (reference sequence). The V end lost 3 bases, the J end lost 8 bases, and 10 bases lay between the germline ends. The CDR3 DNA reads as TGTGCCAGCAGCCATAGGGGGGGCGAAAAACTGTTTTTT. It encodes CASSHRGGEKLFF.

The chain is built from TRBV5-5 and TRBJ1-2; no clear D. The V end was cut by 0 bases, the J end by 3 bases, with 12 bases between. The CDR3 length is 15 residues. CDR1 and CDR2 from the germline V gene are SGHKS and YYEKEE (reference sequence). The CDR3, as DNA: TGTGCCAGCAGCTTGGCCTCCCGGGGAGACTATGGCTACACCTTC. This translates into CASSLASRGDYGYTF. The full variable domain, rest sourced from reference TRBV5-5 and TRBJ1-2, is DAGVTQSPTHLIKTRGQQVTLRCSPISGHKSVSWYQQVLGQGPQFIFQYYEKEERGRGNFPDRFSARQFPNYSSELNVNALLLGDSALYLCASSLASRGDYGYTFGSGTRLTVV.

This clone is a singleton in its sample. For the CDR3, the DNA is TGTGCCAGCAGCCCCAGGGGCGCGGGAGCGCCCGGGGAGCTGTTTTTT. Its translation: CASSPRGAGAPGELFF. The gene calls are TRBV27 and TRBJ2-2; D is possibly TRBD2 (7 bases). The germline gives CDR1 MNHEY, CDR2 SMNVEV (reference sequence). The CDR3 totals 16 residues. Between the trimmed V and J ends, which lost 6 bases and 6 bases, there was a span of 20 bases.

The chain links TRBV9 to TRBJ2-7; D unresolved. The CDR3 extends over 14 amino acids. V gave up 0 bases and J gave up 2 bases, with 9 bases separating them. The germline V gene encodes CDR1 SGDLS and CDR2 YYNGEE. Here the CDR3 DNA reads TGTGCCAGCAGCGTAGGTCAGGCCCCCTACGAGCAGTACTTC. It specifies CASSVGQAPYEQYF.

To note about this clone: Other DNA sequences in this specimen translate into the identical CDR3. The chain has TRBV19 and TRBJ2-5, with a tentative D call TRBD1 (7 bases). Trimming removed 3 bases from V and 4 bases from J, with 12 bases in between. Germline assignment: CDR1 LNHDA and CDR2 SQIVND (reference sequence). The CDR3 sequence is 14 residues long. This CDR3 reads CASSIQGGRETQYF. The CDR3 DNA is TGTGCCAGTAGTATTCAGGGGGGCAGAGAGACCCAGTACTTC.

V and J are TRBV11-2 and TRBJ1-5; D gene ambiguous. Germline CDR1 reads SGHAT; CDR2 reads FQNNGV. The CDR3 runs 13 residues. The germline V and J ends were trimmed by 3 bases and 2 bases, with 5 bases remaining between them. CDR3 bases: TGTGCCAGCAGCTTTCAGGGCAATCAGCCCCAGCATTTT. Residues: CASSFQGNQPQHF. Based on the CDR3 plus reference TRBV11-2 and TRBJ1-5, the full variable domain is EAGVAQSPRYKIIEKRQSVAFWCNPISGHATLYWYQQILGQGPKLLIQFQNNGVVDDSQLPKDRFSAERLKGVDSTLKIQPAKLEDSAVYLCASSFQGNQPQHFGDGTRLSIL.

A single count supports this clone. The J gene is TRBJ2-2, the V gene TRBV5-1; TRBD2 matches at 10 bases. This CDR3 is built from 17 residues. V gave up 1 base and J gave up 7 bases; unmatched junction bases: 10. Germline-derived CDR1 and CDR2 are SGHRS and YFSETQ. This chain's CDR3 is CASSLRASGSYSGELFF. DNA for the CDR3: TGCGCCAGCAGCTTGAGGGCTAGCGGGAGTTATAGCGGGGAGCTGTTTTTT.

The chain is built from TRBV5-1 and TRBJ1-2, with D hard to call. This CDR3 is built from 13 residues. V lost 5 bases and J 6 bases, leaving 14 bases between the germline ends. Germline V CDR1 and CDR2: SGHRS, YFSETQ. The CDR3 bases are TGCGCCAGCAGAACAGAGAACTCAAATGGCTACACCTTC. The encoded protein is CASRTENSNGYTF.

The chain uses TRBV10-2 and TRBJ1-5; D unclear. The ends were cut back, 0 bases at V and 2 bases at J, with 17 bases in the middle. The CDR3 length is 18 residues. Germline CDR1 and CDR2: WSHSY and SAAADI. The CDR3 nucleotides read TGCGCCAGCAGTGAGTCGAAATTCGGAGGGATCGGCAATCAGCCCCAGCATTTT. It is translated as CASSESKFGGIGNQPQHF.

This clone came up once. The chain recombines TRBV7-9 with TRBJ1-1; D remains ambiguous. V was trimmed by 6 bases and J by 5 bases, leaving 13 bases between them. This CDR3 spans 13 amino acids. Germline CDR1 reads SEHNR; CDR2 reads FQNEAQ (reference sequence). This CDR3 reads CASRSETWTEAFF. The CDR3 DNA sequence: TGTGCCAGCAGAAGCGAAACGTGGACTGAAGCTTTCTTT.

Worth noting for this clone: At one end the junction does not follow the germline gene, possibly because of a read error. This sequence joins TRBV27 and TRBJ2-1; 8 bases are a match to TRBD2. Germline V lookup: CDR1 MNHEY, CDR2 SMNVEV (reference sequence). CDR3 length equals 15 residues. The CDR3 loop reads CTSSPIGLAFDEQFF. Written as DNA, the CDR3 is TGTACCAGCAGTCCTATCGGACTAGCCTTTGATGAGCAGTTCTTC.

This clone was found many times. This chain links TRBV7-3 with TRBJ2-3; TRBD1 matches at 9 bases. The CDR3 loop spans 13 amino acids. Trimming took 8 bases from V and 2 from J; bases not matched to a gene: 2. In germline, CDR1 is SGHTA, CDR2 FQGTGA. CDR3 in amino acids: CASGTGNTDTQYF. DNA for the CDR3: TGTGCCAGCGGGACAGGGAACACAGATACGCAGTATTTT. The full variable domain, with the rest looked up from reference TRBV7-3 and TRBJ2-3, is GAGVSQTPSNKVTEKGKYVELRCDPISGHTALYWYRQSLGQGPEFLIYFQGTGAADDSGLPNDRFFAVRPEGSVSTLKIQRTERGDSAVYLCASGTGNTDTQYFGPGTRLTVL.

The CDR3 DNA follows: TGTGCCACCAGTGCAGGGACTAGCGTGACTTACAATGAGCAGTTCTTC. Encoded protein: CATSAGTSVTYNEQFF. V usage is TRBV24-1 and J usage is TRBJ2-1; 10 nucleotides line up with TRBD2. Germline CDR1 reads KGHDR; CDR2 reads SFDVKD. This CDR3 is 16 amino acids long. Trimming cost V 5 bases and J 4 bases; bases outside gene matches: 7.

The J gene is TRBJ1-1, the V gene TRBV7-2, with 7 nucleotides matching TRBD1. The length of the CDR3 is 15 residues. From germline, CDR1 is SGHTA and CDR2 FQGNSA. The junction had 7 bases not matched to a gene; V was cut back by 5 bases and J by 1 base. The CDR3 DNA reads TGTGCCAGCAGCCCCAGACAGGGCGCGAACACTGAAGCTTTCTTT. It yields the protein CASSPRQGANTEAFF. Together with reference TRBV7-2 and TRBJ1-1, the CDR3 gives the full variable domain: GAGVSQSPSNKVTEKGKDVELRCDPISGHTALYWYRQSLGQGLEFLIYFQGNSAPDKSGLPSDRFSAERTGGSVSTLTIQRTQQEDSAVYLCASSPRQGANTEAFFGQGTRLTVV.

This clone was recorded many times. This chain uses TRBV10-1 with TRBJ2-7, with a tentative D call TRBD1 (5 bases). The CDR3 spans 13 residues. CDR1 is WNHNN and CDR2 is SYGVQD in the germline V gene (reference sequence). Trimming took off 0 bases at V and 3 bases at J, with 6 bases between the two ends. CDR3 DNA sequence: TGCGCCAGCAGTGAGTCGGGGCTCTACGAGCAGTACTTC. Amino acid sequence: CASSESGLYEQYF.

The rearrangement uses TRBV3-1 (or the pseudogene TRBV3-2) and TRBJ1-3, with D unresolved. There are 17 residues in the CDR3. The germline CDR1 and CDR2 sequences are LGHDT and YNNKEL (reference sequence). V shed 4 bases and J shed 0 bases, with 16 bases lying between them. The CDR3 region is CASSRALSSHSGNTIYF. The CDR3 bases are TGTGCCAGCAGCCGAGCACTCTCAAGCCACTCTGGAAACACCATATATTTT.

The CDR3 region is CASSPGSGSTLHF. CDR3 nucleotides: TGTGCCAGCAGCCCGGGGTCGGGGAGCACCCTCCACTTT. The chain combines TRBV7-8 with TRBJ1-6, with unresolved D. V shed 5 bases and J shed 14 bases, with 16 bases lying between them. Germline V gene sequence: CDR1 SGHVS, CDR2 FQNEAQ. The CDR3 is 13 residues long.

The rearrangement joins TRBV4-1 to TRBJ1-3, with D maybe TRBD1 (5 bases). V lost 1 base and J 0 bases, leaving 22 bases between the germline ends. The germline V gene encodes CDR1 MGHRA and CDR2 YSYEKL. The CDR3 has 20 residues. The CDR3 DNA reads TGCGCCAGCAGCCAAGTCACCCTAGGAGAGGCGGGACGCTCTGGAAACACCATATATTTT. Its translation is CASSQVTLGEAGRSGNTIYF.

For the CDR3, the DNA is TGTGCCAGCAGTGAATGGACAGCTGGAAACACCATATATTTT. Translation: CASSEWTAGNTIYF. The chain recombines TRBV6-1 with TRBJ1-3; tentative D call: TRBD1 (6 bases). The CDR3 totals 14 residues. The germline V and J ends were trimmed by 2 bases and 2 bases, with 7 bases remaining between them. CDR1 and CDR2 from the germline V gene are MNHNS and SASEGT.

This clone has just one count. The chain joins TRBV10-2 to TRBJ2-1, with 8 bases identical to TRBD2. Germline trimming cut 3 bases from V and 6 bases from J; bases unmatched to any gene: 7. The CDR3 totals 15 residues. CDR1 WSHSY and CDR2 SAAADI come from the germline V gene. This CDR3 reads CASSDLLAALNEQFF. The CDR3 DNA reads TGCGCCAGCAGTGATTTACTAGCGGCCCTCAATGAGCAGTTCTTC.

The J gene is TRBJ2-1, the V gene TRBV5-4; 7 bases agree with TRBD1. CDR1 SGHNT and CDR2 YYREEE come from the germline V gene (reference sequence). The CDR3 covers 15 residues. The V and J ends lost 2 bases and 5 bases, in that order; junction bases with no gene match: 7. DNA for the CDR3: TGTGCCAGCAGCTTCCTAGGGGGCGCGGACAATGAGCAGTTCTTC. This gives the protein CASSFLGGADNEQFF.

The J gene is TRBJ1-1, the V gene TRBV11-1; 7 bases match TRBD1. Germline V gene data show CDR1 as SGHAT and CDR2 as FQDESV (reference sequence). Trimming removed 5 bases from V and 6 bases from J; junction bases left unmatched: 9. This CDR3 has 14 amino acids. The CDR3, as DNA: TGTGCCAGCAGCCCACAGGGGAGTCTCGCTGAAGCTTTCTTT. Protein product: CASSPQGSLAEAFF.

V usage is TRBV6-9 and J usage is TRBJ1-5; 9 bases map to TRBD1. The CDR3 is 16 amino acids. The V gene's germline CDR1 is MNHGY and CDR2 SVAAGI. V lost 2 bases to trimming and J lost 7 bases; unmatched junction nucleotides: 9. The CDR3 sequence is CASSYRGTGFRQPQHF. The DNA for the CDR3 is TGTGCCAGCAGTTATCGGGGGACAGGGTTTCGGCAGCCCCAGCATTTT.

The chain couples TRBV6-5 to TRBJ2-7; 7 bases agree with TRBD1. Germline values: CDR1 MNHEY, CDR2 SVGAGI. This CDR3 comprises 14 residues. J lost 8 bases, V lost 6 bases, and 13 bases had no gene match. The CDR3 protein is CASSDRARHSQQYF. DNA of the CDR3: TGTGCCAGCAGCGACAGGGCGCGTCACTCCCAGCAGTACTTC.

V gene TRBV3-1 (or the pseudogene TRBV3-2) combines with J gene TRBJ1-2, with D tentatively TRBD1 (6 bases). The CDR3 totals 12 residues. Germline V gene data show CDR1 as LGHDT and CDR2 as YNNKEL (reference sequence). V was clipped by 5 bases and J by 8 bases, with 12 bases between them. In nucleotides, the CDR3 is TGTGCCAGCAGCATCCTAGGACAGGGCTACACCTTC. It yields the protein CASSILGQGYTF.